The rows below give T cell receptor beta chains drawn from one sample of a study of CD8+CD57+ T cells in acquired aplastic anemia. TCRdb passed the reads through MiXCR, listing each CDR3 protein once. The profile shows 100,000 to 150,000 distinct CDR3 sequences, 41% of them singletons. Sequencing was carried out using sorted CD4+, CD8+, or CD8+CD57+ T cells (not recorded which) from PBMCs. These TCRs come from a human donor in good health, serving as a control. Each CDR3 is given with its conserved first and last residue. A D gene is named only where the DNA matches it firmly. Size tells how often a clone was seen (once, few, many) or the class of an expanded clone, and some rows leave it out.

-	TRBJ1-3	TRBV19	-	CASSIKWGENTIYF	TGTGCCAGTAGTATAAAGTGGGGAGAAAACACCATATATTTT
many	TRBJ2-1	TRBV5-1	TRBD1	CASSLQGAVNEQFF	TGCGCCAGCAGCTTGCAGGGGGCAGTCAATGAGCAGTTCTTC
many	TRBJ1-2	TRBV5-4	TRBD1	CASSLTDRGVGGYTF	TGTGCCAGCAGCCTAACCGACAGGGGGGTGGGTGGCTACACCTTC
many	TRBJ2-3	TRBV19	-	CASSMGQSTDTQYF	TGTGCCAGTAGTATGGGGCAGTCCACAGATACGCAGTATTTT
-	TRBJ1-6	TRBV5-1	-	CASSLGLNSPLHF	TGCGCCAGCAGCTTGGGACTTAATTCACCCCTCCACTTT
-	TRBJ2-2	TRBV10-3	-	CAIDPLITNTGELFF	TGTGCCATCGATCCCTTAATCACGAACACCGGGGAGCTGTTTTTT
few	TRBJ1-5	TRBV27	TRBD1	CASSRTGSQPQHF	TGTGCCAGCAGCCGGACAGGGAGTCAGCCCCAGCATTTT
-	TRBJ1-5	TRBV4-1	TRBD1	CASSQDIAGTGKINSNQPQHF	TGCGCCAGCAGCCAAGATATAGCTGGGACAGGAAAAATTAATAGCAATCAGCCCCAGCATTTT
many	TRBJ1-3	TRBV6-5	-	CASSYGGGNTIYF	TGTGCCAGCAGTTACGGGGGAGGAAACACCATATATTTT
-	TRBJ2-1	TRBV11-1	TRBD2	CASSFGGTLIRRGDQFF	TGTGCCAGCAGCTTTGGGGGGACCCTCATCCGGCGGGGGGATCAGTTCTTC
many	TRBJ2-7	TRBV29-1	-	CSVGWGWEQYF	TGCAGCGTTGGTTGGGGTTGGGAGCAGTACTTC
many	TRBJ1-2	TRBV2	-	CASTPLDGYTF	TGTGCCAGCACCCCCTTGGATGGCTACACCTTC
-	TRBJ1-1	TRBV19	-	CASSTEGKNTEAFF	TGTGCCAGTAGTACCGAGGGGAAGAACACTGAAGCTTTCTTT
-	TRBJ1-2	TRBV7-9	-	CVSSLRAMLGYGYTF	TGTGTCAGCAGCTTGAGGGCGATGCTAGGCTATGGCTACACCTTC
many	TRBJ2-1	TRBV9	-	CASSESPSANEQFF	TGTGCCAGCAGCGAGTCCCCCTCCGCCAATGAGCAGTTCTTC
-	TRBJ1-1	TRBV12-3/TRBV12-4	-	CASSFKGFGTEAFF	TGTGCCAGCAGTTTTAAGGGCTTTGGGACTGAAGCTTTCTTT
-	TRBJ1-1	TRBV11-2	-	CASSFYIRTEAFF	TGTGCCAGCAGCTTTTATATTAGGACTGAAGCTTTCTTT
once	TRBJ1-1	TRBV11-1	-	CASSSSGRERNTEAFF	TGTGCCAGCAGCTCCTCTGGGAGGGAGAGGAACACTGAAGCTTTCTTT
many	TRBJ2-5	TRBV5-1	TRBD2	CASSRRGGLAQDTQYF	TGCGCCAGCAGCCGACGGGGGGGACTAGCGCAAGATACCCAGTACTTC
-	TRBJ2-1	TRBV24-1	-	CATEDGSSYNEQFF	TGTGCCACGGAGGACGGTAGCTCCTACAATGAGCAGTTCTTC
many	TRBJ1-3	TRBV10-3	-	CAISPGRLHSGNTIYF	TGTGCCATCAGCCCTGGACGGTTGCACTCTGGAAACACCATATATTTT
many	TRBJ1-4	TRBV10-3	-	CASQWCPPWKLFF	TGTGCCTCGCAGTGGTGCCCGCCGTGGAAACTGTTTTTT
once	TRBJ1-2	TRBV2	-	CASSDRANGYTF	TGTGCCAGCAGTGATCGGGCGAATGGCTACACCTTC
many	TRBJ2-1	TRBV15	TRBD2	CATSRGRGDLSYNEQFF	TGTGCCACCAGCAGAGGTCGGGGGGACCTCTCCTACAATGAGCAGTTCTTC
-	TRBJ1-2	TRBV18	-	CASSPSSDYYGYTF	TGTGCCAGCTCACCAAGTTCGGACTACTATGGCTACACCTTC
few	TRBJ1-1	TRBV7-2	-	CASLGQWNTEAFF	TGTGCCAGCCTAGGACAGTGGAACACTGAAGCTTTCTTT
-	TRBJ1-2	TRBV20-1	TRBD1	CSAKGQGDGYTF	TGCAGTGCTAAAGGACAGGGGGATGGCTACACCTTC
many	TRBJ1-3	TRBV14	-	CASSHPPVGVGANSGNTIYF	TGTGCCAGCAGCCACCCTCCCGTTGGAGTAGGGGCCAACTCTGGAAACACCATATATTTT
-	TRBJ2-3	TRBV9	-	CASSVGPDTQYF	TGTGCCAGCAGCGTAGGTCCCGATACGCAGTATTTT
few	TRBJ2-7	TRBV16	-	CASSQGSYEQYF	TGTGCCAGCAGCCAGGGTTCCTACGAGCAGTACTTC
-	TRBJ1-1	TRBV19	TRBD1	CASREGDRGPTEAFF	TGTGCCAGTCGAGAGGGGGACAGGGGCCCCACTGAAGCTTTCTTT
many	TRBJ1-5	TRBV19	-	CASSWGASNQPQHF	TGTGCCAGTAGTTGGGGGGCCAGCAATCAGCCCCAGCATTTT
few	TRBJ2-1	TRBV19	-	CASSGLHNEQFF	TGTGCCAGTAGTGGCCTACACAATGAGCAGTTCTTC
-	TRBJ1-3	TRBV7-2	-	CASSLAGAGNTIYF	TGTGCCAGCAGCTTAGCCGGGGCAGGAAACACCATATATTTT
-	TRBJ2-5	TRBV15	-	CATSRYRAGGEAQYF	TGTGCCACCAGCAGGTACCGGGCAGGTGGAGAGGCCCAGTACTTC
many	TRBJ2-7	TRBV5-1	TRBD2	CASSPVSGRLINRYEQYF	TGCGCCAGCAGCCCCGTGTCCGGGAGGCTGATCAACCGCTACGAGCAGTACTTC
-	TRBJ2-3	TRBV20-1	-	CSARVFSSTDTQYF	TGCAGTGCTAGAGTGTTTAGTTCCACAGATACGCAGTATTTT
many	TRBJ2-1	TRBV7-9	-	CASSFTQGDEQFF	TGTGCCAGCAGCTTCACACAGGGCGATGAGCAGTTCTTC
once	TRBJ2-1	TRBV5-6	-	CASSLQRGGEQFF	TGTGCCAGCAGCTTGCAAAGGGGAGGTGAGCAGTTCTTC
many	TRBJ1-2	TRBV19	-	CASSGGGTNYGYTF	TGTGCCAGTAGTGGAGGGGGAACCAACTATGGCTACACCTTC
many	TRBJ1-6	TRBV11-2	TRBD1	CASSLGWGTGNSGSPLHF	TGTGCCAGCAGCTTAGGATGGGGGACAGGGAATTCTGGTTCACCCCTCCACTTT
many	TRBJ2-2	TRBV15	TRBD1	CATSRVQGQGVGELFF	TGTGCCACCAGCAGAGTTCAGGGACAGGGGGTCGGGGAGCTGTTTTTT
few	TRBJ2-3	TRBV7-3	TRBD2	CASSLGIAGSTDTQYF	TGTGCCAGCAGCCTCGGGATAGCGGGCTCCACAGATACGCAGTATTTT
many	TRBJ1-2	TRBV14	-	CASSQDPRGGYTF	TGTGCCAGCAGCCAAGATCCCAGGGGTGGCTACACCTTC
many	TRBJ2-3	TRBV9	-	CASSARGGDADTQYF	TGTGCCAGCAGCGCAAGGGGGGGAGACGCAGATACGCAGTATTTT
many	TRBJ2-3	TRBV19	TRBD1	CASSARGPEDTQYF	TGTGCCAGTAGTGCTAGGGGGCCGGAGGATACGCAGTATTTT
many	TRBJ2-3	TRBV2	-	CASSRSGASGTDTQYF	TGTGCCAGCAGTAGGTCGGGAGCCTCGGGCACAGATACGCAGTATTTT
many	TRBJ2-7	TRBV20-1	TRBD2	CSARDFSGSDEQYF	TGCAGTGCTAGAGATTTTAGCGGGAGTGACGAGCAGTACTTC
many	TRBJ2-1	TRBV11-2	-	CASSWRPRSLANEQFF	TGTGCCAGCAGCTGGAGACCCAGGTCTTTGGCAAATGAGCAGTTCTTC
-	TRBJ1-6	TRBV9	TRBD1	CASSHGQGTDSPLHF	TGTGCCAGCAGCCACGGACAGGGGACGGATTCACCCCTCCACTTT
many	TRBJ1-5	TRBV5-1	-	CASRGGPGQPQHF	TGCGCCAGCAGAGGGGGGCCGGGTCAGCCCCAGCATTTT
-	TRBJ2-3	TRBV7-3	-	CASSLSPADTQYF	TGTGCCAGCAGCCTGTCCCCGGCAGATACGCAGTATTTT
many	TRBJ1-5	TRBV19	-	CASGRPTGSSNQPQHF	TGTGCCAGTGGCCGACCCACAGGGTCTAGCAATCAGCCCCAGCATTTT
-	TRBJ2-5	TRBV7-2	-	CASRPTGQETQYF	TGTGCCAGCAGGCCCACAGGACAAGAGACCCAGTACTTC